Sequencing of this T cell receptor (beta chain) was carried out in a study of T-cell reconstitution after alpha-beta-depleted transplantation in children. Using unique molecular identifiers, the investigators prepared the TCRbeta library. TCRdb independently ran MiXCR on the PCR reads; one entry per CDR3 protein. The sample consists of more than 85,000 distinct CDR3 sequences, approximately 8% of them appearing once. Study findings and constraints: Several hundred graft clones that had expanded were reportedly the source of alpha-beta T cells about two months after transplant.

Remarks on this clonotype: What it binds is unknown.

The sequence came from a boy between 2 and 10 years old with acute lymphoblastic leukemia, due to receive a stem cell transplant. Sequencing was performed on PBMCs, taken before TCRalphabeta/CD19-depleted stem cell transplant.

The CDR3 DNA reads TGTGCCAGCAGACACCGCGCGCTATCGGCGGGGGGACTAAGCTCCTACAATGAGCAGTTCTTC. It specifies CASRHRALSAGGLSSYNEQFF. The rearrangement joins TRBV11-1 to TRBJ2-1; 8 bases align to TRBD2. V lost 6 bases, J lost 0 bases, and 22 bases stayed unmatched. CDR1 is SGHAT and CDR2 is FQDESV in the germline V gene (reference sequence). This CDR3 is built from 21 residues.